This record concerns one TCR beta chain sequence. The data stem from a study of blood T cell repertoires in COVID-19. Study details: Acute and convalescent COVID-19 samples came from the United States, Italy and Spain. PBMCs, B-cell-depleted T cells, or T cells provided the cDNA or gDNA that made up the material.

In the authors' workflow: Quantification of nucleated cells was approximated via reference gene primer amplification. TCRdb's table, derived via immunoSEQ multiplex PCR, lists solely in-frame clones and lacks some. V and J calls and clone size are copied from that table; D and trimming were computed from the DNA. The table shows 150,000 or so clones, with roughly 73% occurring only once. The germline CDR1 and CDR2 sequences are KGHDR and SFDVKD. The V gene end was trimmed by 4 bases and the J gene end by 5 bases; junction bases not matched to a gene: 7. The CDR3 is made up of 16 amino acids. The material sequenced was peripheral blood. This TCR came from a woman between 50 and 59 years old with active or convalescent COVID-19. The V and J genes are TRBV24-1 and TRBJ2-5; 12 nucleotides agree with TRBD2. The CDR3 region is CATSDSRLAGEETQYF. CDR3 coding DNA: TGTGCCACCAGTGACTCTCGACTAGCGGGAGAGGAGACCCAGTACTTC.